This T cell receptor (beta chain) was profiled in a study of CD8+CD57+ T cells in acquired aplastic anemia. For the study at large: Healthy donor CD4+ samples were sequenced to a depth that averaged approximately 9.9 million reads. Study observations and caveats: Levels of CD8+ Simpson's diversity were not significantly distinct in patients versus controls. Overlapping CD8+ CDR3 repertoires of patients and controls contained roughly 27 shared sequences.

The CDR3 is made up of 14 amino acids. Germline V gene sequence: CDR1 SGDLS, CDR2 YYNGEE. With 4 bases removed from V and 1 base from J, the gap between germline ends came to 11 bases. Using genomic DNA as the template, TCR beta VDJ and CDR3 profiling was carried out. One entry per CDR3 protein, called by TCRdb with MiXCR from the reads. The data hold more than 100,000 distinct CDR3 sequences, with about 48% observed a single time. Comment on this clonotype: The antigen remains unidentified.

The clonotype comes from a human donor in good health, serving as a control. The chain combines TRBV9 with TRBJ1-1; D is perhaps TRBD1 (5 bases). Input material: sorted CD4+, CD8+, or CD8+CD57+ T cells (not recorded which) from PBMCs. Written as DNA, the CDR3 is TGTGCCAGCAGCTTACAGGCGGAGAACACTGAAGCTTTCTTT. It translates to CASSLQAENTEAFF.